This T cell receptor beta chain was captured by sequencing in a study of blood T cell repertoires in COVID-19. Study-level background: The United States, Italy and Spain provided the acute and convalescent COVID-19 samples.

CDR3 length equals 16 residues. V was shortened by 5 bases and J by 4 bases, with 21 bases between the two germline ends. Germline CDR1 and CDR2: PRHDT and FYEKMQ (reference sequence). Adults between about 18 and 95 years of age took part from 20 to 25 US areas. Participant reports of clinical history set cohort assignment. In the original workflow: For nucleated cells, counts were estimated from reference gene primer amplification. Profiled with immunoSEQ multiplex PCR; TCRdb holds only in-frame clones, not every one. That table is the source of V, J and clone size, and D and trimming were worked out from the DNA. The sample holds roughly 200,000 clones, approximately 86% seen once.

This clonotype was sampled from a man aged 18-30 years with acute COVID-19. The specimen sequenced was PBMCs or T cells enriched from blood (not recorded which). V gene TRBV13 combines with J gene TRBJ2-7; possible D gene TRBD2, 6 bases. In DNA, the CDR3 is TGTGCCAGCAGCCCCCCGGGAGCACCAAGGTTATACGAGCAGTACTTC. Protein product: CASSPPGAPRLYEQYF.